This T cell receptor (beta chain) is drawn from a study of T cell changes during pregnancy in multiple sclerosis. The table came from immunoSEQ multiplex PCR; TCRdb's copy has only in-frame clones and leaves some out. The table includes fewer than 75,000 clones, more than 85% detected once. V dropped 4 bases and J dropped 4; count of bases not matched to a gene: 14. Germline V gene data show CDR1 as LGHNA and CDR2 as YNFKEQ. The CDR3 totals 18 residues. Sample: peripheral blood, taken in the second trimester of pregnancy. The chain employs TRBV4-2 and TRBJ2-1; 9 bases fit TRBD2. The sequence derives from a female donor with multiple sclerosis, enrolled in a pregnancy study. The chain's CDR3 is CASSRGLASLNMYNEQFF. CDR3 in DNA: TGTGCCAGCAGCCGGGGACTAGCATCCCTAAATATGTACAATGAGCAGTTCTTC.